Listed below are T cell receptor beta chains from one sample, sequenced in a study of blood T cell repertoires in COVID-19. Profiled with immunoSEQ multiplex PCR; TCRdb holds only in-frame clones, not every one. The data show about 230,000 clones, with roughly 90% seen just once and 3.1% held by the top ten. The sample consisted of PBMCs or T cells enriched from blood (not recorded which). These receptors were obtained from a woman in her 50s in a cohort exposed to, infected with or recovered from COVID-19 (not recorded which). CDR3s include the opening cysteine and the closing phenylalanine or tryptophan. The D gene is left open where the match is weak. Some rows mark clone size as missing; the rest say once, few, many or name a class of expanded clone.

TGTGCCAGCACCCGGACAGGAGCAGCTGAAGCTTTCTTT | CASTRTGAAEAFF | TRBD1 | TRBJ1-1 | TRBV6-5 | NA | 13
TGTGCCAGCAGCTTCCCGGGGGACCACAACACCGGGGAGCTGTTTTTT | CASSFPGDHNTGELFF | NA | TRBJ2-2 | TRBV5-4 | NA | 16
TGTGCCAGCAGCCAAGATGCAGGCTACGAGCAGTACTTC | CASSQDAGYEQYF | NA | TRBJ2-7 | TRBV4-2 | once | 13
TGTGCCAGCAGCTTAGGGGCTAGCGGGGCACAAAATACGCAGTATTTT | CASSLGASGAQNTQYF | TRBD2 | TRBJ2-3 | TRBV11-3 | NA | 16
TGTGCCAGCAGCCACCTGGGGGGGGGAGGCACTGAAGCTTTCTTT | CASSHLGGGGTEAFF | NA | TRBJ1-1 | TRBV3-1/TRBV3-2 | NA | 15
TGTGCCAGCGACTCTCAGAGCACCGGGGAGCTGTTTTTT | CASDSQSTGELFF | NA | TRBJ2-2 | TRBV2 | NA | 13
TGCGCCAGCAGCCAAGTTTTATCGGGTTCCTCCTACGAGCAGTACTTC | CASSQVLSGSSYEQYF | NA | TRBJ2-7 | TRBV4-3 | NA | 16
TGTGCCAGCAGCCCCCGCATCCAGGGTTCGGAGGCTTTCTTT | CASSPRIQGSEAFF | NA | TRBJ1-1 | TRBV9 | NA | 14
TGTGCCACCAGCAGACCCGGGACTAGCGGGGCCACTATGGATACGCAGTATTTT | CATSRPGTSGATMDTQYF | TRBD2 | TRBJ2-3 | TRBV15 | NA | 18
TGTGCCAGCAGACAACAACAGGGTTGGGGCGATACGCAGTATTTT | CASRQQQGWGDTQYF | NA | TRBJ2-3 | TRBV7-6 | NA | 15
TGCGCCAGCAGCTACCGGACAGGGACCTACGAGCAGTACTTC | CASSYRTGTYEQYF | TRBD1 | TRBJ2-7 | TRBV4-1 | NA | 14
TGTGCCAGCAGTGAGTTTAGCGGTGGACACACCGGGGAGCTGTTTTTT | CASSEFSGGHTGELFF | NA | TRBJ2-2 | TRBV6-1 | NA | 16
TGTGCCTGGAGTGTACTAGGGAGGAACCAGCCCCAGCATTTT | CAWSVLGRNQPQHF | NA | TRBJ1-5 | TRBV30 | NA | 14
TGTGCCAGCAGCTTAGGGGCAGTCCTTACGAGCTCTGGAAACACCATATATTTT | CASSLGAVLTSSGNTIYF | NA | TRBJ1-3 | TRBV7-6 | NA | 18
TGTGCCACCAGTTTAGACATTCTCAACGAGCAGTACTTC | CATSLDILNEQYF | NA | TRBJ2-7 | TRBV15 | NA | 13
TGTGCCAGCAGTGATACTAGGATGCGAGCAGATACGCAGTATTTT | CASSDTRMRADTQYF | NA | TRBJ2-3 | TRBV25-1 | NA | 15
TGTGCCAGCAGCTTTGGAGACACCATATATTTT | CASSFGDTIYF | NA | TRBJ1-3 | TRBV5-6 | NA | 11
TGTGCCAGTAGTATCAGGGGGCGAAGGGGCAATCAGCCCCAGCATTTT | CASSIRGRRGNQPQHF | TRBD1 | TRBJ1-5 | TRBV19 | NA | 16
TGTGCCAGCATTCCCCCGGGACAGAACACTGAAGCTTTCTTT | CASIPPGQNTEAFF | NA | TRBJ1-1 | TRBV25-1 | NA | 14
TGTGCCAGTAGTTCGGACAAAACCAATCAGCCCCAGCATTTT | CASSSDKTNQPQHF | NA | TRBJ1-5 | TRBV19 | NA | 14
TGCGCCAGCAGCGCCTCGACAGGGGGTACCTCCTACGAGCAGTACTTC | CASSASTGGTSYEQYF | TRBD1 | TRBJ2-7 | TRBV5-1 | NA | 16
TGCGCCAGCAGCTTCGGGGGGAGTAATGAAAAACTGTTTTTT | CASSFGGSNEKLFF | NA | TRBJ1-4 | TRBV5-1 | NA | 14
TGTGCCAGCAGCCCCTTTCCGGGACTAGCGGGGGGGCGGCTCTACAATGAGCAGTTCTTC | CASSPFPGLAGGRLYNEQFF | TRBD2 | TRBJ2-1 | TRBV9 | NA | 20
TGTGCCTGGGAACCGCGGGGGGGACCCTACGAGCAGTACTTC | CAWEPRGGPYEQYF | TRBD2 | TRBJ2-7 | TRBV30 | NA | 14
TGTGCCAGCAGTTACCCGAGCCAGGGCAGATACCAAGAGACCCAGTACTTC | CASSYPSQGRYQETQYF | NA | TRBJ2-5 | TRBV6-2/TRBV6-3 | NA | 17
TGTGCCAGCAGTGCTCAAGGGGGGGGCTACAATGAGCAGTTCTTC | CASSAQGGGYNEQFF | NA | TRBJ2-1 | TRBV25-1 | NA | 15
TGTGCCAGTGAAAGCCGAGGCACAGATACGCAGTATTTT | CASESRGTDTQYF | NA | TRBJ2-3 | TRBV12-3/TRBV12-4 | few | 13
TGTGCCAGCAGCTTTGCTCTGGAAGCGGGCAATCAGCCCCAGCATTTT | CASSFALEAGNQPQHF | NA | TRBJ1-5 | TRBV12-1 | few | 16
TGTGCCAGCAGCTTAGTGGGGACAGGGGTCTACGAGCAGTACTTC | CASSLVGTGVYEQYF | TRBD1 | TRBJ2-7 | TRBV11-2 | NA | 15
TGTGCCAGCAGCTACTCCGGGACACAAAATCAGCCCCAGCATTTT | CASSYSGTQNQPQHF | NA | TRBJ1-5 | TRBV7-2 | NA | 15
TGTGCCAGCAGCCCCAGATGGGGGGGAGAGACCCAGTACTTC | CASSPRWGGETQYF | TRBD2 | TRBJ2-5 | TRBV11-2 | NA | 14
TGTGCCAGCAGCGTAGGGAGCCCCCGACTAGCGGAGCAGTTCTTC | CASSVGSPRLAEQFF | TRBD2 | TRBJ2-1 | TRBV9 | NA | 15
TGCGCCAGCAGCCAAGATAACAGGAGACTTTCGCCCCTCCACTTT | CASSQDNRRLSPLHF | NA | TRBJ1-6 | TRBV4-3 | NA | 15